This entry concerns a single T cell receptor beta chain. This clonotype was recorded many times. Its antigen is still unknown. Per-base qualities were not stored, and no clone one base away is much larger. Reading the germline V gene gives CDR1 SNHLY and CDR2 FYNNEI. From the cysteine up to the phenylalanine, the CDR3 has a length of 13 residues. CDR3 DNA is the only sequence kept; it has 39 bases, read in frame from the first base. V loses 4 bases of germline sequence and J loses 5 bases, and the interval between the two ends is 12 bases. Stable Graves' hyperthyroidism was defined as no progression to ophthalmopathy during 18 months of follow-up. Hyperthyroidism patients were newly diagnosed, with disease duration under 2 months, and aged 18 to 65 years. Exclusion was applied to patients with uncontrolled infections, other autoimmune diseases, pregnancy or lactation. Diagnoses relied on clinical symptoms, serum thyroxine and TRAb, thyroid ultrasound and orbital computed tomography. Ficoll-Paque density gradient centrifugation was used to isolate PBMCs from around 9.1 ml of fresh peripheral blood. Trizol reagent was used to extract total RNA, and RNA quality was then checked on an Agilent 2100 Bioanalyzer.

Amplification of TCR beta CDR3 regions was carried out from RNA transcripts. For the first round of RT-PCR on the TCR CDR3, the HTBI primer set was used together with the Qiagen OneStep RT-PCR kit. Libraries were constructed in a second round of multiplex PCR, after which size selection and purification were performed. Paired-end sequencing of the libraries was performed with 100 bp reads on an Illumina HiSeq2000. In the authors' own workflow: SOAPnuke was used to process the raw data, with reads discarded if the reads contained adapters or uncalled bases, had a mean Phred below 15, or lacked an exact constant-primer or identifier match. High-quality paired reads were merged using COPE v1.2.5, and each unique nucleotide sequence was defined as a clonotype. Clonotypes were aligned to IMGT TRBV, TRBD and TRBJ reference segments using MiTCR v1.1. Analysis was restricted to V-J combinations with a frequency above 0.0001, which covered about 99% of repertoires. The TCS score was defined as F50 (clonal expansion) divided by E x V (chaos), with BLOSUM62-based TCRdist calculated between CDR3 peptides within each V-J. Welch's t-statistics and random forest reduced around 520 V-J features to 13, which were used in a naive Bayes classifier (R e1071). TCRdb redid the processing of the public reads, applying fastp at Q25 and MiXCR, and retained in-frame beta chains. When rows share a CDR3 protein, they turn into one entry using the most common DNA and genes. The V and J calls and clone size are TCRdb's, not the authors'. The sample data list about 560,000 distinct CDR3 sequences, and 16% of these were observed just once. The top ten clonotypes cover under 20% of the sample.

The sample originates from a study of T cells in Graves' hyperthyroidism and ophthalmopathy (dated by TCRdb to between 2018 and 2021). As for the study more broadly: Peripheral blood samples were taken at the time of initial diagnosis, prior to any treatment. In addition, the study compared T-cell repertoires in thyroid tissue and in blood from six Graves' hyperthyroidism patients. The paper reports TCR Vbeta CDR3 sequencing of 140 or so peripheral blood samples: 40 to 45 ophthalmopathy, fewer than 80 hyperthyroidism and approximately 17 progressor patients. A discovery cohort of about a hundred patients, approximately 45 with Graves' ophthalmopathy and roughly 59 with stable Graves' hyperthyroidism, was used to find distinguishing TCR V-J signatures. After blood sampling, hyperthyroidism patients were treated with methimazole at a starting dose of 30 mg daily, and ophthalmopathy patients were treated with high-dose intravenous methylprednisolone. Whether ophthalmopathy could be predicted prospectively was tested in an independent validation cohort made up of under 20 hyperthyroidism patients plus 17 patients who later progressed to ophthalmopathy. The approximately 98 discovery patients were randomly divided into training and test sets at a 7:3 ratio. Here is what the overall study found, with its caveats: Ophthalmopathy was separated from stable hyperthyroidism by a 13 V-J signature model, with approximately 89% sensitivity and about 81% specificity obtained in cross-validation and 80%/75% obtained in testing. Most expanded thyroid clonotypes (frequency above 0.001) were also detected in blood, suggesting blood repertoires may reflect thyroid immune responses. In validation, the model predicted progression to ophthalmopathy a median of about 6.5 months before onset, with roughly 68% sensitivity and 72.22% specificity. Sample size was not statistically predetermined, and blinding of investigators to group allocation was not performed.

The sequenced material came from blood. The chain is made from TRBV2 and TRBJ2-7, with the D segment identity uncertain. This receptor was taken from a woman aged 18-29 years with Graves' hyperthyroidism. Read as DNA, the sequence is TGTGCCAGCAGTGTTCCCACCATTGACGAGCAGTACTTC. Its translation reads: CASSVPTIDEQYF.